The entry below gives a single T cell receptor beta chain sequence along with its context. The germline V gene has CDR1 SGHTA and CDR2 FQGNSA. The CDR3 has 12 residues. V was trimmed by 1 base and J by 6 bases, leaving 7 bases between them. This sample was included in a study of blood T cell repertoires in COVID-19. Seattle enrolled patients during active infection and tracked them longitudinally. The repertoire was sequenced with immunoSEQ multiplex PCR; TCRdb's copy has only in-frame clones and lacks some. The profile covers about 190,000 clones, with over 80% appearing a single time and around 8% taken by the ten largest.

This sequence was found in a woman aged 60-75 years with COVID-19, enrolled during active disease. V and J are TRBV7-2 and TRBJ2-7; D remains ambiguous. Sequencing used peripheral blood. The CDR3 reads CASSLDLGEQYF. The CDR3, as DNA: TGTGCCAGCAGCTTAGACCTCGGCGAGCAGTACTTC. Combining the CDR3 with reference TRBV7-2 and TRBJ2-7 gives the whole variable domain GAGVSQSPSNKVTEKGKDVELRCDPISGHTALYWYRQSLGQGLEFLIYFQGNSAPDKSGLPSDRFSAERTGGSVSTLTIQRTQQEDSAVYLCASSLDLGEQYFGPGTRLTVT.